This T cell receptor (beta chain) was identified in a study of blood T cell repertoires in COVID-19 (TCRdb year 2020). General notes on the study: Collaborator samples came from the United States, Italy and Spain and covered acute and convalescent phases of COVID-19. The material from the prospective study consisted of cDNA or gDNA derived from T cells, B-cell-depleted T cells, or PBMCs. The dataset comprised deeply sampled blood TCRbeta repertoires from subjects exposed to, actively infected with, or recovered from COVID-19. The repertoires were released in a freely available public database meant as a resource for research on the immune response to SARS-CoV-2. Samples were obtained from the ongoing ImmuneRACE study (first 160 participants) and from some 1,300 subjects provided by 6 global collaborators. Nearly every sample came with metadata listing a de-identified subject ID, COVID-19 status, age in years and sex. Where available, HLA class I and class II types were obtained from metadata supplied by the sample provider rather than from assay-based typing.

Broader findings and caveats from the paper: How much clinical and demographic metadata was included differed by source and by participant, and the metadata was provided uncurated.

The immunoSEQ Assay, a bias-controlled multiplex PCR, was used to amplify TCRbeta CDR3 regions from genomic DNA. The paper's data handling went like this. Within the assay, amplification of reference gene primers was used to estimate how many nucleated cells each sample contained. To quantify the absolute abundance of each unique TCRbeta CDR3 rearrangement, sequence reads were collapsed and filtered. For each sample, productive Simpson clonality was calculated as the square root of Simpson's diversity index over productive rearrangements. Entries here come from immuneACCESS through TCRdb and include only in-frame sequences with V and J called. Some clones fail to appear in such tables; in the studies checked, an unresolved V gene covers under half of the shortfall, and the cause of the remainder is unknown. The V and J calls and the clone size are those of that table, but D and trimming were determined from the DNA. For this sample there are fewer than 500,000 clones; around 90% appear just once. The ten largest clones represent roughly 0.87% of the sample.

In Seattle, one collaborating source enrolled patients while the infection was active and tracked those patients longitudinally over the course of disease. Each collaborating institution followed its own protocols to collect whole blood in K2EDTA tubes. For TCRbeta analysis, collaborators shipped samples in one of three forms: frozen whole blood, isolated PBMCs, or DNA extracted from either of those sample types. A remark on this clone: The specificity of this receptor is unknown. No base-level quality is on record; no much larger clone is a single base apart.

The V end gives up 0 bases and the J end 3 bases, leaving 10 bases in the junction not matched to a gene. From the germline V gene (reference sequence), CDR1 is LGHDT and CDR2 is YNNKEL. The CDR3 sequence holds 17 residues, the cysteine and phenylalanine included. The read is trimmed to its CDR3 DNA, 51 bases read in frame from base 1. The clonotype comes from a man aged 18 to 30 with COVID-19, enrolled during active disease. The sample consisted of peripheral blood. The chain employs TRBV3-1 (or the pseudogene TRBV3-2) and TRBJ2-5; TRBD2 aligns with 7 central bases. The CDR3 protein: CASSQEVSGGFKETQYF. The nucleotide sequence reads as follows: TGTGCCAGCAGCCAAGAGGTGTCGGGAGGCTTTAAAGAGACCCAGTACTTC.